The clone carrying this T cell receptor beta chain was seen a single time. Sequencing used immunoSEQ multiplex PCR; TCRdb keeps in-frame clones, though not all of them. The sample carries tens of thousands of clones, roughly 76% recorded once. This specimen belongs to a study of blood T cell repertoires in COVID-19. Study background: PBMCs, B-cell-depleted T cells, or T cells provided the cDNA or gDNA that made up the material.

The CDR3 loop spans 14 amino acids. Germline V lookup: CDR1 SGHRS, CDR2 YFSETQ. V lost 0 bases and J lost 2, with 8 bases in between. V is TRBV5-1 and J is TRBJ2-5; a weak D match, TRBD2 (6 bases). The sample consisted of peripheral blood. The sequence derives from a woman older than 75 with active or convalescent COVID-19. CDR3 amino acids: CASSLGGGQETQYF. As DNA, the CDR3 is TGCGCCAGCAGCTTGGGAGGAGGGCAAGAGACCCAGTACTTC.